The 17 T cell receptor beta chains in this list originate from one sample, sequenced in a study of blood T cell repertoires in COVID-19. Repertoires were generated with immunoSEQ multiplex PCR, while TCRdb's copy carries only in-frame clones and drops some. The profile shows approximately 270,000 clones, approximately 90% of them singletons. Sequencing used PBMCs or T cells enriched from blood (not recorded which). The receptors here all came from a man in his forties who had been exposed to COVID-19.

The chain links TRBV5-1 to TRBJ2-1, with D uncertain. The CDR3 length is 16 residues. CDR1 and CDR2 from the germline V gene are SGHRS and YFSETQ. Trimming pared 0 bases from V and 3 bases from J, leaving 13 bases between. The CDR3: CASSLDPNTGYNEQFF. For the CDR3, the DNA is TGCGCCAGCAGCTTGGATCCGAATACTGGCTACAATGAGCAGTTCTTC.

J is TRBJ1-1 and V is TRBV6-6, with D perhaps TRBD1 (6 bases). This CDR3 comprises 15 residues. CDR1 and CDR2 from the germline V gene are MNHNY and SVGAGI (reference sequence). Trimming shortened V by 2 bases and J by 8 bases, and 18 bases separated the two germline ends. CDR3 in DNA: TGTGCCAGCAGTTACCTAATGACAGGAAATACCGAAGCTTTCTTT. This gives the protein CASSYLMTGNTEAFF.

Here the CDR3 DNA reads TGTGCCAGCAGTTTCGTCGGGAGTCAGCCCCAGCATTTT. Amino acids: CASSFVGSQPQHF. The gene calls are TRBV12-3 or TRBV12-4 and TRBJ1-5; D not resolved. This CDR3 has 13 residues. Trimming stripped 3 bases from V and 6 bases from J, with 9 bases between.

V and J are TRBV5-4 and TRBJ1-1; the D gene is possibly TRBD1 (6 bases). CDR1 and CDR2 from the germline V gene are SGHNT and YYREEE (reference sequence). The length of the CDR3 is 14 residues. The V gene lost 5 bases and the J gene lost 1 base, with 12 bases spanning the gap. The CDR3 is CASRGGQRNTEAFF. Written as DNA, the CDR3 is TGTGCCAGCAGGGGCGGACAGAGGAACACTGAAGCTTTCTTT.

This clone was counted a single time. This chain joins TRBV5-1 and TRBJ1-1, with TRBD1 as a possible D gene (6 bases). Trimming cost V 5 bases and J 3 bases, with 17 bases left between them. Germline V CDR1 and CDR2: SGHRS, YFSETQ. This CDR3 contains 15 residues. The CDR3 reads CASSYIDRIHTEAFF. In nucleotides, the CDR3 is TGCGCCAGCAGTTATATCGACAGGATTCACACTGAAGCTTTCTTT. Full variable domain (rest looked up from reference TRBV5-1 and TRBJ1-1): KAGVTQTPRYLIKTRGQQVTLSCSPISGHRSVSWYQQTPGQGLQFLFEYFSETQRNKGNFPGRFSGRQFSNSRSEMNVSTLELGDSALYLCASSYIDRIHTEAFFGQGTRLTVV.

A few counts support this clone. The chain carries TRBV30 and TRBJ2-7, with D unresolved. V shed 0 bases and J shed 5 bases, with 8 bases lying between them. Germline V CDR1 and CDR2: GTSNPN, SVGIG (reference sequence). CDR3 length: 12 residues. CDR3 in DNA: TGTGCCTGGAGTGTGAGTGCCCACGAGCAGTACTTC. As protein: CAWSVSAHEQYF. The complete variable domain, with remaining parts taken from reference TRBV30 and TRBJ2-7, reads SQTIHQWPATLVQPVGSPLSLECTVEGTSNPNLYWYRQAAGRGLQLLFYSVGIGQISSEVPQNLSASRPQDRQFILSSKKLLLSDSGFYLCAWSVSAHEQYFGPGTRLTVT.

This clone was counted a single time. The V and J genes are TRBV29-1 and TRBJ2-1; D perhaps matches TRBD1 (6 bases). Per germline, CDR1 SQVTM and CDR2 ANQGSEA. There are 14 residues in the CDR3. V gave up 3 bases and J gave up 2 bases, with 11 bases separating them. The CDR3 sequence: CSVESGATYNEQFF. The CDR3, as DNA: TGCAGCGTTGAGTCAGGGGCTACCTACAATGAGCAGTTCTTC.

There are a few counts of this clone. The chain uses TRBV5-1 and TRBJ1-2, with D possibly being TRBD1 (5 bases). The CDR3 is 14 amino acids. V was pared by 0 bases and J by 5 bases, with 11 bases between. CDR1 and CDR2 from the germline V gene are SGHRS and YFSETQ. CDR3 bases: TGCGCCAGCAGCTTGGTCCCAGGGTGGTATGGCTACACCTTC. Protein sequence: CASSLVPGWYGYTF.

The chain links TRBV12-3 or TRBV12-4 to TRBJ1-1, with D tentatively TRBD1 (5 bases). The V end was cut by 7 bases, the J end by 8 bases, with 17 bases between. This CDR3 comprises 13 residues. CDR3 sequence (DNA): TGTGCCAGCACCACCGGGGGGTCCGCGGAAGCTTTCTTT. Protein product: CASTTGGSAEAFF.

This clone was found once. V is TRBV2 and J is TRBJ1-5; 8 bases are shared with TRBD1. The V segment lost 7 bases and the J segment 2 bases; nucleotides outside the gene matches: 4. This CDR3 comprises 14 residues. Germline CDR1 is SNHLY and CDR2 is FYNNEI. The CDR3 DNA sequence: TGTGCCAGCAATCAGGGACAGGGCAATCAGCCCCAGCATTTT. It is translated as CASNQGQGNQPQHF.

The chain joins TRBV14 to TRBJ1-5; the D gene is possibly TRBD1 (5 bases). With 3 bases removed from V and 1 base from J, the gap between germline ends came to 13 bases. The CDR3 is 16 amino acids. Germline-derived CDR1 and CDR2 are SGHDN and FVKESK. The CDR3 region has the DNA TGTGCCAGCAGCCATTATAGGGAGGGGAGCAATCAGCCCCAGCATTTT. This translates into CASSHYREGSNQPQHF.

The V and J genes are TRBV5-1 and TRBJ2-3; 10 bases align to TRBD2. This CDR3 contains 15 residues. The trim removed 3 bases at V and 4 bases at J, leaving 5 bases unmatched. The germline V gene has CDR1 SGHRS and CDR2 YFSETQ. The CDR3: CASSWGTSDSDTQYF. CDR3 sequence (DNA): TGCGCCAGCAGCTGGGGGACTAGCGATTCAGATACGCAGTATTTT.

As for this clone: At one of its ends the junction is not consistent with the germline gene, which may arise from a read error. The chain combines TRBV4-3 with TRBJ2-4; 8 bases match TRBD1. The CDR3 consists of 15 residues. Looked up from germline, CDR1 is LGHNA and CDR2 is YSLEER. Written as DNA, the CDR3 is TGCGCCAGCGGCCATCCAACCGGGACAGGCGGGATTCAGTACTTC. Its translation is CASGHPTGTGGIQYF.

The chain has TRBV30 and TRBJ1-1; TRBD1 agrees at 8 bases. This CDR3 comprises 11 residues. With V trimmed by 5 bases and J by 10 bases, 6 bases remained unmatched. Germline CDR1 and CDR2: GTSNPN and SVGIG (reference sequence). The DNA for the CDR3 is TGTGCCTGGGAACAGGGGGGAAGAGCTTTCTTT. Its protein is CAWEQGGRAFF.

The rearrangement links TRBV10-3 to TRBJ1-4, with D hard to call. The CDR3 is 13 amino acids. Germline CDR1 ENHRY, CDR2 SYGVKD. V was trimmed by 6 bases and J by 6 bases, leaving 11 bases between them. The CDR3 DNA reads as TGTGCCATCAGGGCAGGACTCTATGAAAAACTGTTTTTT. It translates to CAIRAGLYEKLFF.

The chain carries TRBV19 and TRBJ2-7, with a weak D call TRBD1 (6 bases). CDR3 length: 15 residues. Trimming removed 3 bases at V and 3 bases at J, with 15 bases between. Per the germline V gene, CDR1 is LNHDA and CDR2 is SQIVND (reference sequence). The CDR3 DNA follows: TGTGCCAGTAGTATTGGGGCAGGGGATCGCTACGAGCAGTACTTC. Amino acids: CASSIGAGDRYEQYF. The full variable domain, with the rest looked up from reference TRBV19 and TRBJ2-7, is DGGITQSPKYLFRKEGQNVTLSCEQNLNHDAMYWYRQDPGQGLRLIYYSQIVNDFQKGDIAEGYSVSREKKESFPLTVTSAQKNPTAFYLCASSIGAGDRYEQYFGPGTRLTVT.

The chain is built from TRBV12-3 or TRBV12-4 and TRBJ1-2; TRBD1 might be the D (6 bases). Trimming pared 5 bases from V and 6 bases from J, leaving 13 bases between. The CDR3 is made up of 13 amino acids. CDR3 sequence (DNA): TGTGCCAGCAGTCTTTCAGGGGCGGATGGCTACACCTTC. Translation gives CASSLSGADGYTF.